The entry below describes one T cell receptor gamma chain. Antigen specificity is unknown. After alphabeta T cell depletion, CD3+ Vdelta1+ Vdelta2- thymocytes were sorted. Sequences come from RNA converted to cDNA by reverse transcription. Multiplex PCR used pooled V-gene forward primers and a constant-region reverse primer to amplify CDR3s. TCRdb reanalysed the multiplex PCR reads with CATT. The sample gives roughly 30,000 gamma-chain clones, more than 15% of which show up once; approximately 1.9% is in the top ten. This entry comes from a study of Vδ1+ human thymocytes. Findings of the study overall: Unexpected Vdelta2 sequences could cause misinterpretation of bulk repertoire data. Highly polyclonal TRG and TRD repertoires with Gaussian CDR3 length distributions appeared in thymus. TRD repertoires were essentially private, unlike widely shared TRG clonotypes. Unlike peripheral blood Vdelta1+ controls, thymic delta-chain sequences included approximately 20% Vdelta2 and few Vdelta3.

The J segment lost 4 bases and the V segment lost 11 bases, leaving 5 bases of the junction unmatched. The germline CDR1 and CDR2 sequences are GITISATS and ISYDGTV (reference sequence). The CDR3 is 10 amino acids. Sequencing was performed on Vdelta1+ gamma-delta thymocytes from the thymus. Subset noted: FACS-sorted CD3+ TCRalphabeta- TCRVdelta1+ TCRVdelta2- thymocytes. The V call is TRGV9, the J call TRGJ1 or TRGJ2. The receptor's source is a boy in the first two years of life who had congenital heart surgery. CDR3: CAWAYYKKLF. The CDR3 coding sequence is TGTGCCTGGGCCTATTATAAGAAACTCTTT.